This entry describes one T cell receptor beta chain. Its antigen is unidentified. This record comes from a study of vaccination and CD4 T cells after COVID-19. The overall study: The study enrolled six male and four female convalescents, two of whom were Hispanic.

The CDR3 has 14 residues. Trimming took 2 bases from V and 7 from J, leaving 9 bases between them. The germline gives CDR1 SGHTA, CDR2 FQGNSA. Cultured CD4+ T-cell DNA underwent Oncomine TCR Beta short-read sequencing. One entry per CDR3 protein, called by TCRdb with MiXCR from the PCR reads. The sample comprises around 20,000 distinct CDR3 sequences, approximately 61% of which are singletons, and 9% to 10% rests with the top ten. The treatment: roughly 11-day PBMC culture with coronavirus spike peptide pools or control peptides (ViraFEST assay). The specimen was CD4+ T cells from blood, cultured in vitro, collected after SARS-CoV-2 vaccination. The chain employs TRBV7-2 and TRBJ1-6; maybe TRBD1 (5 bases). The sequence was collected from a human donor who had recovered from COVID-19. The CDR3 DNA follows: TGTGCCAGCAGCTTACGGGGGAAGAATTCACCCCTCCACTTT. Residues: CASSLRGKNSPLHF.